These T cell receptor beta chains were read from a single sample in a study of persistence of HIV-infected CD4 T cells. TCRdb's copy holds only in-frame clones and misses some; the assay was immunoSEQ multiplex PCR. The top ten clones hold approximately 1% of a sample with over 35,000 clones, more than 70% of them seen once. The antigens of these receptors remain unknown. This sample comprised CD4+ T cells sorted from PBMCs after roughly 18-hour stimulation, obtained from a patient who received antiretroviral therapy. The receptors were sampled from an adult man with HIV who was CMV-seropositive. The CDR3 runs from the conserved cysteine through the conserved F or W. Fields, in order: J gene, clone size, CDR3 length, V gene, CDR3 protein. Not all rows give a size; the values are once, few, many and, for expanded clones, a class.

J: TRBJ1-3
size: .
length: 16
V: TRBV5-6
CDR3: CASSWRAQGGRNTIYF

J: TRBJ2-7
size: .
length: 15
V: TRBV6-5
CDR3: CASHRSPGQTYEQYF

J: TRBJ1-1
size: .
length: 13
V: TRBV2
CDR3: CASGQNMNTEAFF

J: TRBJ1-6
size: .
length: 15
V: TRBV7-8
CDR3: CASSGQSLDNSPLHF

J: TRBJ1-6
size: .
length: 16
V: TRBV19
CDR3: CASSRQGASLSSPLHF

J: TRBJ2-5
size: .
length: 15
V: TRBV5-1
CDR3: CASSLAGGLQETQYF

J: TRBJ1-2
size: once
length: 14
V: TRBV18
CDR3: CASSPTTANYGYTF

J: TRBJ1-1
size: few
length: 15
V: TRBV4-1
CDR3: CASSRGKALDTEAFF

J: TRBJ2-1
size: .
length: 17
V: TRBV4-1
CDR3: CASFCSSGGPSYNEQFF

J: TRBJ1-4
size: .
length: 16
V: TRBV14
CDR3: CASSQAFGPGGEKLFF

J: TRBJ1-2
size: once
length: 14
V: TRBV3-1/TRBV3-2
CDR3: CASSRTGAVDGYTF

J: TRBJ1-1
size: .
length: 15
V: TRBV6-5
CDR3: CASSPFSAGLTEAFF

J: TRBJ1-1
size: few
length: 14
V: TRBV18
CDR3: CASSLQKENTEAFF

J: TRBJ2-7
size: .
length: 15
V: TRBV3-1/TRBV3-2
CDR3: CASSIRWTSGYEQYF

J: TRBJ1-6
size: .
length: 13
V: TRBV15
CDR3: CATSALQRGPLHF

J: TRBJ2-3
size: .
length: 14
V: TRBV10-3
CDR3: CAISESKGADTQYF

J: TRBJ1-4
size: .
length: 20
V: TRBV6-2/TRBV6-3
CDR3: CASSYPFPQGARATNEKLFF

J: TRBJ2-1
size: .
length: 15
V: TRBV7-8
CDR3: CASSTSGLPYNEQFF

J: TRBJ1-2
size: .
length: 14
V: TRBV28
CDR3: CASSPPGSEYGYTF

J: TRBJ1-5
size: .
length: 13
V: TRBV3-1/TRBV3-2
CDR3: CASSQGGGQPQHF

J: TRBJ2-2
size: .
length: 14
V: TRBV3-1/TRBV3-2
CDR3: CASSRDPQSGELFF

J: TRBJ2-1
size: .
length: 15
V: TRBV5-1
CDR3: CASSSGQGESVSRFF

J: TRBJ2-3
size: .
length: 16
V: TRBV5-4
CDR3: CASSLVAGSSTDTQYF

J: TRBJ2-5
size: .
length: 15
V: TRBV9
CDR3: CASSVVGRAQETQYF

J: TRBJ2-7
size: .
length: 15
V: TRBV19
CDR3: CASSLVGQGSYEQYF

J: TRBJ2-1
size: .
length: 11
V: TRBV2
CDR3: CASTSFNEQFF

J: TRBJ1-3
size: once
length: 13
V: TRBV6-5
CDR3: CASSIQGWDTIYF

J: TRBJ1-2
size: .
length: 16
V: TRBV5-1
CDR3: CASSLRGDRANYGYTF

J: TRBJ2-1
size: .
length: 12
V: TRBV19
CDR3: CASSIPNGEQFF

J: TRBJ1-1
size: .
length: 15
V: TRBV18
CDR3: CASSPRGQQNTEAFF

J: TRBJ2-1
size: once
length: 17
V: TRBV24-1
CDR3: CATSGAAGTGSYNEQFF

J: TRBJ1-6
size: .
length: 15
V: TRBV6-5
CDR3: CASSRGSGSNSPLHF

J: TRBJ1-5
size: .
length: 13
V: TRBV19
CDR3: CASNDRGVGPQHF

J: TRBJ1-5
size: .
length: 14
V: TRBV19
CDR3: CASSDSGVNQPQHF

J: TRBJ1-6
size: .
length: 15
V: TRBV4-1
CDR3: CASSHPTGDNSPLHF

J: TRBJ1-5
size: .
length: 14
V: TRBV6-2/TRBV6-3
CDR3: CASSEQGVPQPQHF

J: TRBJ2-7
size: .
length: 15
V: TRBV9
CDR3: CASNKQGAPVHEQYF

J: TRBJ1-1
size: .
length: 15
V: TRBV18
CDR3: CASSPMDGGRTEAFF

J: TRBJ2-7
size: .
length: 17
V: TRBV5-1
CDR3: CASSFTGLAGTRNEQYF

J: TRBJ2-3
size: .
length: 12
V: TRBV28
CDR3: CAGGRGRDTQYF